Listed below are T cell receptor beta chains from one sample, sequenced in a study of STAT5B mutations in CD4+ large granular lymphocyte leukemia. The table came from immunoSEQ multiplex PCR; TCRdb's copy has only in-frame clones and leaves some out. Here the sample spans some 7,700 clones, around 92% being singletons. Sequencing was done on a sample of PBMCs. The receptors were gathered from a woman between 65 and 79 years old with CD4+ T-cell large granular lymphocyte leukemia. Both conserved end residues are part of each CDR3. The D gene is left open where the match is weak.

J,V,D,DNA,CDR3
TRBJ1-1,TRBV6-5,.,TGTGCCAGCAGTTACTCTAGGGAGAACACTGAAGCTTTCTTT,CASSYSRENTEAFF
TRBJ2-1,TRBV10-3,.,TGTGCCATCAGTCGACAGAACAATGAGCAGTTCTTC,CAISRQNNEQFF
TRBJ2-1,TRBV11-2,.,TGTGCCAGCAGAAACTCGGGTTATGGGCAGTTCTTC,CASRNSGYGQFF
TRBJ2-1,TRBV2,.,TGTGCCAGCAGTGGGACCCAGAACAATGAGCAGTTCTTC,CASSGTQNNEQFF
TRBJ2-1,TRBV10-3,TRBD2,TGTGCCATCAGTGGAACTAGCGGGGGAGGGAATGAGCAGTTCTTC,CAISGTSGGGNEQFF
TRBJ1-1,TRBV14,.,TGTGCCAGCAGCCAAGTTCTGGGGTGGTACACTGAAGCTTTCTTT,CASSQVLGWYTEAFF
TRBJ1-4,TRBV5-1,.,TGCGCCAGCAGAGACAGAAGCAATGCTGAAAAACTGTTTTTT,CASRDRSNAEKLFF
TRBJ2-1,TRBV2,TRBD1,TGTGCCAGCAGCTACGGGACAGGGAGGAATGAGCAGTTCTTC,CASSYGTGRNEQFF
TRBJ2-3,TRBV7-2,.,TGTGCCAGCAGCTTAGGACAGGGCACAGATACGCAGTATTTT,CASSLGQGTDTQYF
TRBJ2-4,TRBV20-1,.,TGCAGTGCTTTCCAGGGAAACATTCAGTACTTC,CSAFQGNIQYF
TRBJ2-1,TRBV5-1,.,TGCGCCAGCACCCCGACAGGTCTTACCTCCTACAATGAGCAGTTCTTC,CASTPTGLTSYNEQFF